A selection of T cell receptor beta chains follows, all from one sample in a study of CD8+ T cells in alopecia areata. Here immunoSEQ multiplex PCR was the method, and the copy in TCRdb shows in-frame clones only, minus some. The sample includes more than 150,000 clones, 51% of them seen just once. Here the sequenced sample was CD8+ T cells sorted from blood, taken between weeks 51 and 52, from a patient treated with tofacitinib. These receptors all come from a human donor with alopecia areata. Both conserved end residues are part of each CDR3. The order of the fields is D gene, V gene, clone size, J gene, CDR3 protein, CDR3 DNA. A D gene is named only where the DNA matches it firmly. Not all rows give a size; the values are once, few, many and, for expanded clones, a class.

D gene: NA
V gene: TRBV7-8
clone size: few
J gene: TRBJ2-1
CDR3 protein: CASSQRSGYNEQFF
CDR3 DNA: TGCGCCAGCAGCCAAAGATCGGGTTACAATGAGCAGTTCTTC

D gene: NA
V gene: TRBV5-1
clone size: NA
J gene: TRBJ1-1
CDR3 protein: CTSSLVGPENTEAFF
CDR3 DNA: TGCACCAGCAGCTTGGTTGGCCCAGAGAACACTGAAGCTTTCTTT

D gene: NA
V gene: TRBV7-9
clone size: NA
J gene: TRBJ1-5
CDR3 protein: CASSASRKQGGQPQHF
CDR3 DNA: TGTGCCAGCAGCGCCTCCAGGAAACAAGGCGGTCAGCCCCAGCATTTT

D gene: NA
V gene: TRBV30
clone size: NA
J gene: TRBJ2-7
CDR3 protein: CAWSQVDYEQYF
CDR3 DNA: TGTGCCTGGAGCCAGGTCGACTACGAGCAGTACTTC

D gene: NA
V gene: TRBV19
clone size: few
J gene: TRBJ1-5
CDR3 protein: CASSISGYNQPQHF
CDR3 DNA: TGTGCCAGTAGTATATCAGGGTACAATCAGCCCCAGCATTTT

D gene: TRBD2
V gene: TRBV29-1
clone size: NA
J gene: TRBJ2-7
CDR3 protein: CSVEDPAGSREQYF
CDR3 DNA: TGCAGCGTTGAAGATCCAGCGGGGAGTAGGGAGCAGTACTTC

D gene: TRBD1
V gene: TRBV12-5
clone size: NA
J gene: TRBJ2-3
CDR3 protein: CASGPLTGGNTDTQYF
CDR3 DNA: TGTGCTAGTGGCCCTCTGACAGGGGGGAATACAGATACGCAGTATTTT

D gene: NA
V gene: TRBV29-1
clone size: few
J gene: TRBJ2-3
CDR3 protein: CSSTRGRADTQYF
CDR3 DNA: TGCAGCTCGACTAGGGGCCGAGCAGATACGCAGTATTTT

D gene: NA
V gene: TRBV2
clone size: NA
J gene: TRBJ1-4
CDR3 protein: CASRTASIEKLFF
CDR3 DNA: TGTGCCAGCAGGACAGCCTCCATTGAAAAACTGTTTTTT

D gene: TRBD2
V gene: TRBV4-1
clone size: NA
J gene: TRBJ2-7
CDR3 protein: CASSQPGLAGLEQYF
CDR3 DNA: TGCGCCAGCAGCCAGCCGGGACTAGCGGGGCTCGAGCAGTACTTC

D gene: NA
V gene: TRBV7-2
clone size: few
J gene: TRBJ2-2
CDR3 protein: CASSFYTGELFF
CDR3 DNA: TGTGCCAGCAGCTTTTACACCGGGGAGCTGTTTTTT

D gene: NA
V gene: TRBV30
clone size: NA
J gene: TRBJ1-1
CDR3 protein: CAWSVDGGDTEAFF
CDR3 DNA: TGTGCCTGGAGTGTCGACGGGGGGGACACTGAAGCTTTCTTT

D gene: NA
V gene: TRBV27
clone size: many
J gene: TRBJ2-7
CDR3 protein: CASSLLGDEQYF
CDR3 DNA: TGTGCCAGCAGTTTGCTTGGGGACGAGCAGTACTTC

D gene: TRBD1
V gene: TRBV9
clone size: NA
J gene: TRBJ1-2
CDR3 protein: CASSVAGTESNYGYTF
CDR3 DNA: TGTGCCAGCAGCGTGGCCGGGACAGAGTCTAACTATGGCTACACCTTC

D gene: NA
V gene: TRBV7-8
clone size: NA
J gene: TRBJ2-3
CDR3 protein: CASSLIGLDTDTQYF
CDR3 DNA: TGTGCCAGCAGCTTAATCGGGCTAGACACAGATACGCAGTATTTT

D gene: NA
V gene: TRBV7-2
clone size: few
J gene: TRBJ1-1
CDR3 protein: CASSTLGTPQKAFF
CDR3 DNA: TGTGCCAGCAGCACCCTCGGGACTCCACAGAAGGCTTTCTTT

D gene: NA
V gene: TRBV5-1
clone size: NA
J gene: TRBJ1-2
CDR3 protein: CASSSTGPYGYTF
CDR3 DNA: TGCGCCAGCAGCTCTACAGGGCCCTATGGCTACACCTTC

D gene: NA
V gene: TRBV7-8
clone size: NA
J gene: TRBJ2-7
CDR3 protein: CASSPGPNYEQYF
CDR3 DNA: TGTGCCAGCAGCCCGGGGCCCAACTACGAGCAGTACTTC

D gene: NA
V gene: TRBV6-4
clone size: NA
J gene: TRBJ2-2
CDR3 protein: CASSEQGKGGELFF
CDR3 DNA: TGTGCCAGCAGTGAACAGGGCAAAGGAGGGGAGCTGTTTTTT

D gene: NA
V gene: TRBV30
clone size: NA
J gene: TRBJ1-1
CDR3 protein: CAWSRQENTEAFF
CDR3 DNA: TGTGCCTGGAGCCGTCAGGAAAACACTGAAGCTTTCTTT

D gene: NA
V gene: TRBV30
clone size: NA
J gene: TRBJ2-5
CDR3 protein: CAWSGTRADVMIETQYF
CDR3 DNA: TGTGCCTGGAGTGGAACAAGGGCGGATGTTATGATTGAGACCCAGTACTTC

D gene: NA
V gene: TRBV27
clone size: few
J gene: TRBJ1-2
CDR3 protein: CASSLWGAGGYGYTF
CDR3 DNA: TGTGCCAGCAGTCTTTGGGGGGCTGGGGGCTATGGCTACACCTTC

D gene: TRBD2
V gene: TRBV5-1
clone size: NA
J gene: TRBJ2-1
CDR3 protein: CASSATGTSGGYSNEQFF
CDR3 DNA: TGCGCCAGCAGCGCGACCGGGACTAGCGGGGGGTATTCCAATGAGCAGTTCTTC

D gene: NA
V gene: TRBV25-1
clone size: NA
J gene: TRBJ2-7
CDR3 protein: CASSERGSPYEQYF
CDR3 DNA: TGTGCCAGCAGTGAAAGGGGGAGCCCCTACGAGCAGTACTTC

D gene: NA
V gene: TRBV9
clone size: many
J gene: TRBJ1-1
CDR3 protein: CASSPGTLEAFF
CDR3 DNA: TGTGCCAGCAGCCCAGGGACACTTGAAGCTTTCTTT

D gene: NA
V gene: TRBV12-5
clone size: once
J gene: TRBJ2-3
CDR3 protein: CASGLFLPTQYF
CDR3 DNA: TGTGCTAGTGGTTTGTTCTTACCTACGCAGTATTTT

D gene: NA
V gene: TRBV7-2
clone size: NA
J gene: TRBJ1-5
CDR3 protein: CASSLEGQAGQPQHF
CDR3 DNA: TGTGCCAGCAGCTTAGAGGGGCAGGCCGGTCAGCCCCAGCATTTT

D gene: NA
V gene: TRBV6-5
clone size: few
J gene: TRBJ1-4
CDR3 protein: CASSYSPTATNEKLFF
CDR3 DNA: TGTGCCAGCAGTTACTCCCCGACCGCAACTAATGAAAAACTGTTTTTT

D gene: NA
V gene: TRBV4-3
clone size: few
J gene: TRBJ2-5
CDR3 protein: CASSPLGYQETQYF
CDR3 DNA: TGCGCCAGCAGCCCCCTAGGGTACCAAGAGACCCAGTACTTC

D gene: TRBD1
V gene: TRBV5-6
clone size: few
J gene: TRBJ2-5
CDR3 protein: CASSLGTAETQYF
CDR3 DNA: TGTGCCAGCAGCCTCGGGACAGCAGAGACCCAGTACTTC

D gene: NA
V gene: TRBV7-9
clone size: NA
J gene: TRBJ1-1
CDR3 protein: CASSAGLMNTEAFF
CDR3 DNA: TGTGCCAGCAGCGCAGGACTGATGAACACTGAAGCTTTCTTT

D gene: TRBD2
V gene: TRBV30
clone size: NA
J gene: TRBJ2-7
CDR3 protein: CAWSRGTSGTYEQYF
CDR3 DNA: TGTGCCTGGAGCCGAGGGACTAGCGGAACCTACGAGCAGTACTTC

D gene: NA
V gene: TRBV20-1
clone size: NA
J gene: TRBJ2-1
CDR3 protein: CSVSPDVQFF
CDR3 DNA: TGCAGTGTCTCCCCGGACGTCCAGTTCTTC

D gene: TRBD1
V gene: TRBV5-6
clone size: NA
J gene: TRBJ1-2
CDR3 protein: CASKTGTENYGYTF
CDR3 DNA: TGTGCCAGCAAAACCGGGACAGAGAACTATGGCTACACCTTC

D gene: NA
V gene: TRBV13
clone size: NA
J gene: TRBJ2-3
CDR3 protein: CASRIATDTQYF
CDR3 DNA: TGTGCCAGCAGGATTGCGACGGATACGCAGTATTTT

D gene: TRBD1
V gene: TRBV27
clone size: NA
J gene: TRBJ2-7
CDR3 protein: CASSLYARDSDYEQYF
CDR3 DNA: TGTGCCAGCAGTTTATATGCCCGGGACAGCGACTACGAGCAGTACTTC

D gene: TRBD1
V gene: TRBV2
clone size: NA
J gene: TRBJ2-1
CDR3 protein: CAPGGQGGNEQFF
CDR3 DNA: TGTGCCCCCGGAGGACAGGGGGGCAATGAGCAGTTCTTC

D gene: NA
V gene: TRBV7-9
clone size: few
J gene: TRBJ1-6
CDR3 protein: CASSELQGGNSPLHF
CDR3 DNA: TGTGCCAGCAGCGAATTACAGGGTGGCAATTCACCCCTCCACTTT

D gene: NA
V gene: TRBV7-3
clone size: NA
J gene: TRBJ2-2
CDR3 protein: CASSYLGQTGELFF
CDR3 DNA: TGTGCCAGCAGCTATCTCGGACAGACCGGGGAGCTGTTTTTT

D gene: TRBD1
V gene: TRBV10-1
clone size: NA
J gene: TRBJ2-5
CDR3 protein: CASSESDRSGAQYF
CDR3 DNA: TGCGCCAGCAGTGAGTCGGACAGGTCAGGGGCCCAGTACTTC

D gene: TRBD1
V gene: TRBV7-9
clone size: NA
J gene: TRBJ1-5
CDR3 protein: CASSSDGDRSNQPQHF
CDR3 DNA: TGTGCCAGCAGCTCTGATGGGGACAGGAGCAATCAGCCCCAGCATTTT

D gene: NA
V gene: TRBV29-1
clone size: few
J gene: TRBJ1-1
CDR3 protein: CSVSVNTEAFF
CDR3 DNA: TGCAGCGTGTCCGTGAACACTGAAGCTTTCTTT

D gene: TRBD2
V gene: TRBV27
clone size: NA
J gene: TRBJ2-5
CDR3 protein: CASSFLADQETQYF
CDR3 DNA: TGTGCCAGCAGTTTTCTAGCGGATCAAGAGACCCAGTACTTC

D gene: TRBD1
V gene: TRBV27
clone size: NA
J gene: TRBJ1-2
CDR3 protein: CASSPGQGVGYTF
CDR3 DNA: TGTGCCAGCAGTCCGGGACAGGGAGTTGGCTACACCTTC

D gene: NA
V gene: TRBV4-3
clone size: NA
J gene: TRBJ2-1
CDR3 protein: CASSQVRQNEQFF
CDR3 DNA: TGCGCCAGCAGCCAAGTCCGTCAGAATGAGCAGTTCTTC

D gene: NA
V gene: TRBV2
clone size: NA
J gene: TRBJ2-1
CDR3 protein: CASIPLASSYNEQFF
CDR3 DNA: TGTGCCAGCATCCCTCTAGCGAGCTCCTACAATGAGCAGTTCTTC

D gene: TRBD2
V gene: TRBV14
clone size: few
J gene: TRBJ2-1
CDR3 protein: CASSQRTRKYNEQFF
CDR3 DNA: TGTGCCAGCAGCCAGCGGACTAGGAAGTACAATGAGCAGTTCTTC

D gene: NA
V gene: TRBV30
clone size: NA
J gene: TRBJ2-3
CDR3 protein: CAWTPILEGGTQYF
CDR3 DNA: TGTGCCTGGACCCCCATCCTCGAAGGGGGTACGCAGTATTTT

D gene: NA
V gene: TRBV25-1
clone size: NA
J gene: TRBJ1-1
CDR3 protein: CASCLGNTEAFF
CDR3 DNA: TGTGCCAGCTGTCTAGGGAACACTGAAGCTTTCTTT

D gene: TRBD1
V gene: TRBV7-3
clone size: NA
J gene: TRBJ2-7
CDR3 protein: CASSCDRGRYEQYF
CDR3 DNA: TGTGCCAGCAGCTGCGACAGGGGGCGCTACGAGCAGTACTTC

D gene: TRBD1
V gene: TRBV13
clone size: NA
J gene: TRBJ1-2
CDR3 protein: CASSFGQGNYGYTF
CDR3 DNA: TGTGCCAGCAGCTTCGGACAGGGCAACTATGGCTACACCTTC

D gene: NA
V gene: TRBV7-9
clone size: NA
J gene: TRBJ2-5
CDR3 protein: CASSTPAMRIGAQYF
CDR3 DNA: TGTGCCAGCAGCACACCGGCTATGCGGATCGGGGCCCAGTACTTC

D gene: NA
V gene: TRBV7-9
clone size: NA
J gene: TRBJ2-3
CDR3 protein: CASSLYLILEGTDTQYF
CDR3 DNA: TGTGCCAGCAGCTTATACCTGATCTTAGAGGGCACAGATACGCAGTATTTT

D gene: TRBD1
V gene: TRBV10-3
clone size: NA
J gene: TRBJ2-7
CDR3 protein: CAISAPGQASYEQYF
CDR3 DNA: TGTGCCATCAGCGCCCCGGGACAGGCCTCCTACGAGCAGTACTTC

D gene: NA
V gene: TRBV29-1
clone size: few
J gene: TRBJ2-4
CDR3 protein: CSVVGGAKNIQYF
CDR3 DNA: TGCAGCGTTGTCGGTGGAGCCAAAAACATTCAGTACTTC